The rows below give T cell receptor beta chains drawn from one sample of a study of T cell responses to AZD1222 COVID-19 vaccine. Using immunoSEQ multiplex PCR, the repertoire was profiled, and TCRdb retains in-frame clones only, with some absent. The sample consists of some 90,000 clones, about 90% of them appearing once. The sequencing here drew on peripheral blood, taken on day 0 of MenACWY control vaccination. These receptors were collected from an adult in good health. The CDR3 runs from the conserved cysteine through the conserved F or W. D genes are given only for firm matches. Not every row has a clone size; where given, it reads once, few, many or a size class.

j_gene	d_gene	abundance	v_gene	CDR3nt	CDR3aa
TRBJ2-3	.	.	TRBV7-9	TGTGCCAGCACCCAAAAGCGGGCCGCCGCAGATACGCAGTATTTT	CASTQKRAAADTQYF
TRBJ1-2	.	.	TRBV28	TGTGCCAGCAGCACGAATTACCAAAACTATGGCTACACCTTC	CASSTNYQNYGYTF
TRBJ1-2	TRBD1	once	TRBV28	TGTGCCAGCAGTTTATTCGGACAGGGAGCCTATGGCTACACCTTC	CASSLFGQGAYGYTF
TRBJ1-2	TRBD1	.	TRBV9	TGTGCCAGCAGCGGATCCCCCCGCCAGGGACAGGGTGGCTATGGCTACACCTTC	CASSGSPRQGQGGYGYTF
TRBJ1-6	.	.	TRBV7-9	TGTGCCAGCAGCTCGACGGACAATAATTCACCCCTCCACTTT	CASSSTDNNSPLHF
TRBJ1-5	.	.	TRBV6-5	TGTGCCAGCAGTTCGGGGCAGGGAGGCGGTCAGCCCCAGCATTTT	CASSSGQGGGQPQHF
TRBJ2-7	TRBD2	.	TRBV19	TGTGCCAGTAGTGCCTCTAGCGGGGGGTCCTACGAGCAGTACTTC	CASSASSGGSYEQYF
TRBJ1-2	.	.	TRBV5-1	TGCGCCAGCAGATCAGGGACATCTGGCTACACCTTC	CASRSGTSGYTF
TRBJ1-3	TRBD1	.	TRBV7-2	TGTGCCAGCAGCTCACTGGCCCCGGGACAGCCCATCTCTGGAAACACCATATATTTT	CASSSLAPGQPISGNTIYF
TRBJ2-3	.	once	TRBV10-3	TGTGCCATCAGTGAGTCTGAGGTAGGAGATACGCAGTATTTT	CAISESEVGDTQYF
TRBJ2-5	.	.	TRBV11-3	TGTGCCAGCAGCTTAGGTGCCGGCTTCCAAGAGACCCAGTACTTC	CASSLGAGFQETQYF
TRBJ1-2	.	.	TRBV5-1	TGCGCCAGCAGCATGGCCCTTTCTAACTATGGCTACACCTTC	CASSMALSNYGYTF
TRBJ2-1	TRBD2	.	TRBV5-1	TGCGCCAGCAGCCTCAGAAGTAGCGGGATTATTGAGCAGTTCTTC	CASSLRSSGIIEQFF
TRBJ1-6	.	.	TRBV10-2	TGCGCCAGCAGTGGATCGGACAGTCGGTTTTCACCCCTCCACTTT	CASSGSDSRFSPLHF
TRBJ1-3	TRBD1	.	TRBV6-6	TGTGCCAGCAGTACAGGGGTATCAGCAAACACCATATATTTT	CASSTGVSANTIYF
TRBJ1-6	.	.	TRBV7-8	TGTGCCAGCAGCCTCCGCGGAGGTAATTCACCCCTCCACTTT	CASSLRGGNSPLHF
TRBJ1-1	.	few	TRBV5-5	TGTGCCAGCAGCCCCCCGCGGAGCACTGAAGCTTTCTTT	CASSPPRSTEAFF
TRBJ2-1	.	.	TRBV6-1	TGTGCCAGCAGTGACAGGACCGATTCCTACAATGAGCAGTTCTTC	CASSDRTDSYNEQFF
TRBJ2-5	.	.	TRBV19	TGTGCCAGTAGTATCCGCCAAGAGACCCAGTACTTC	CASSIRQETQYF
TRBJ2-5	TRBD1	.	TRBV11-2	TGTGCCAGCAACCCGGGACAGTCGAGGACCCAGTACTTC	CASNPGQSRTQYF
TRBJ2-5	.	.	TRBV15	TGTGCCACCAGCAGAGATACAGGGCGGGAAGGGGAGACCCAGTACTTC	CATSRDTGREGETQYF
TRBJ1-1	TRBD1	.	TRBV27	TGTGCCAGCAGCCATGACAGGGGGCGAGAAGCTTTCTTT	CASSHDRGREAFF
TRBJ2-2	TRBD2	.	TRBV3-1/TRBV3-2	TGTGCCAGCAGCCCCTGGACTAGCGGAAACACCGGGGAGCTGTTTTTT	CASSPWTSGNTGELFF
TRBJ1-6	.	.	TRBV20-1	TGCAGTGCTAGTGTCAGGGTTGAATCACCCCTCCACTTT	CSASVRVESPLHF
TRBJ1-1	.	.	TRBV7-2	TGTGCCAGCAGCTCCTCTTCCGGGACTCAAGCTTTCTTT	CASSSSSGTQAFF
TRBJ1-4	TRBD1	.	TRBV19	TGTGCCACCCGACCGGGACAGTATAATGAAAAACTGTTTTTT	CATRPGQYNEKLFF
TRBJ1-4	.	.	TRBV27	TGTGCCAGCAGTTTATCGTCTGCGGGGGCAACTAATGAAAAACTGTTTTTT	CASSLSSAGATNEKLFF
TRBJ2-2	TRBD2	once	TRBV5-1	TGCGCCAGCAGCTACGTAGCGGGGGGGAACACCGGGGAGCTGTTTTTT	CASSYVAGGNTGELFF
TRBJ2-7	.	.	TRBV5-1	TGCGCCAGCAGCTTGGGTCAGTTGAAGGACGAGCAGTACTTC	CASSLGQLKDEQYF
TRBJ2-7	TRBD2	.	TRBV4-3	TGCGCCAGCAGCCAAGCACTAGCGGGCTACGAGCAGTACTTC	CASSQALAGYEQYF
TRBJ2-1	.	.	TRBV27	TGTGCCAGCAGTTTTGGCCCGAGCTCCTACAATGAGCAGTTCTTC	CASSFGPSSYNEQFF
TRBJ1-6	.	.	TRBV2	TGTGCCAGCCGCGGGGAGGAGCCTGGCTCACCCCTCCACTTT	CASRGEEPGSPLHF
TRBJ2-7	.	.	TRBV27	TGTGCCAGCAGCCCTAGGGCCAGCGGGTGGCTCTACGAGCAGTACTTC	CASSPRASGWLYEQYF
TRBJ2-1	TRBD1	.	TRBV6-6	TGTGCCAGCAGACCGCAGGGACAGCCGTACAATGAGCAGTTCTTC	CASRPQGQPYNEQFF
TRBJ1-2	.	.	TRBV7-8	TGTGCCAGCAGCTTAGGGTCTGGGCACCCGGCCTATGGCTACACCTTC	CASSLGSGHPAYGYTF
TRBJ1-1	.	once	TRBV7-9	TGTGCCAGCACCCTGGTCTCCGGGACTGAAGCTTTCTTT	CASTLVSGTEAFF
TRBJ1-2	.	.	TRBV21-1	TGTGCCAGCAGCAAAGTCCAACAGCAAGTTTACTATGGCTACACCTTC	CASSKVQQQVYYGYTF
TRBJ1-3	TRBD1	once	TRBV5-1	TGCGCCAGCAGCTCCGGACAGGTCTCTGGAAACACCATATATTTT	CASSSGQVSGNTIYF
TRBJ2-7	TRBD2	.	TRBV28	TGTGCCAGCAGCTCCCTAGCGGGGGGAAGCTACGAGCAGTACTTC	CASSSLAGGSYEQYF
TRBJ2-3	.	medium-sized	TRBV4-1	TGCGCCAGCAGCCACCCCCGTACGGGCAGCACAGATACGCAGTATTTT	CASSHPRTGSTDTQYF